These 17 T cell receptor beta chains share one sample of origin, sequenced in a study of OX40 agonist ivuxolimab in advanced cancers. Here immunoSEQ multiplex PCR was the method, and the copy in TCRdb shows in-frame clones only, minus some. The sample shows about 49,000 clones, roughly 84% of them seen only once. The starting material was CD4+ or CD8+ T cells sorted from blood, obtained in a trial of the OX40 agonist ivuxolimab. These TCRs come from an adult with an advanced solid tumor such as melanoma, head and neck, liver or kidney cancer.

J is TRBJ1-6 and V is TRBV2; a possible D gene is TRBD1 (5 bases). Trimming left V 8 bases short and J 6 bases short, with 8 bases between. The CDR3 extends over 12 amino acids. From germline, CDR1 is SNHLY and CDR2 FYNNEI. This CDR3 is CASGAFNSPLHF. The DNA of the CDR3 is TGTGCCAGCGGGGCGTTTAATTCACCCCTCCACTTT.

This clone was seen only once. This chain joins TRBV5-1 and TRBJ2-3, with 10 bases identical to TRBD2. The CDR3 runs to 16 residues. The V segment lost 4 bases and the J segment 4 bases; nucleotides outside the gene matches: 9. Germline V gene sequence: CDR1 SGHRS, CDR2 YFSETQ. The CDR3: CASSVGGAGGPDTQYF. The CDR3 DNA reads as TGCGCCAGCAGCGTGGGGGGAGCGGGAGGGCCAGATACGCAGTATTTT.

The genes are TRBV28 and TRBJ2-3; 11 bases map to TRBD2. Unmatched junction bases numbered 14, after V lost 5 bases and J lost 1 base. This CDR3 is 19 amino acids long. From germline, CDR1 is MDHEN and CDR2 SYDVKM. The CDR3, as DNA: TGTGCCAGCAGTCTTATCCCCTGGGTAGCGGGAGGGCGCACAGATACGCAGTATTTT. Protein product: CASSLIPWVAGGRTDTQYF. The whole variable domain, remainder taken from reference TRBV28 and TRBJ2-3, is DVKVTQSSRYLVKRTGEKVFLECVQDMDHENMFWYRQDPGLGLRLIYFSYDVKMKEKGDIPEGYSVSREKKERFSLILESASTNQTSMYLCASSLIPWVAGGRTDTQYFGPGTRLTVL.

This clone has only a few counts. DNA of the CDR3: TGTGCCAGTAGTATTGGGACAACTCAGCCCCAGCATTTT. Amino acid sequence: CASSIGTTQPQHF. The chain combines TRBV19 with TRBJ1-5, with a weak D call TRBD1 (6 bases). Trimming took off 3 bases at V and 6 bases at J, with 9 bases between the two ends. This CDR3 comprises 13 residues. Germline V lookup: CDR1 LNHDA, CDR2 SQIVND (reference sequence).

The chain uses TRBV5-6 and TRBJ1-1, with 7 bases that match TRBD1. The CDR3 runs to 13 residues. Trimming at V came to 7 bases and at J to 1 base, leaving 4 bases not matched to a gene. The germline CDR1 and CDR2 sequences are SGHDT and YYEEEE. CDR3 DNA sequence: TGTGCCAGCCGCCGGACAGGGAACACTGAAGCTTTCTTT. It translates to CASRRTGNTEAFF. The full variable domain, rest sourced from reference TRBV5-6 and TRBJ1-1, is DAGVTQSPTHLIKTRGQQVTLRCSPKSGHDTVSWYQQALGQGPQFIFQYYEEEERQRGNFPDRFSGHQFPNYSSELNVNALLLGDSALYLCASRRTGNTEAFFGQGTRLTVV.

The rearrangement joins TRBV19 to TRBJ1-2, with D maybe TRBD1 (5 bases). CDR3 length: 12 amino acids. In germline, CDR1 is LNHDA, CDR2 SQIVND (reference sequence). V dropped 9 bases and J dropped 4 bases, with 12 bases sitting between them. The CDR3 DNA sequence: TGTGCCAGCAGCCGGGGCATCTATGGCTACACCTTC. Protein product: CASSRGIYGYTF.

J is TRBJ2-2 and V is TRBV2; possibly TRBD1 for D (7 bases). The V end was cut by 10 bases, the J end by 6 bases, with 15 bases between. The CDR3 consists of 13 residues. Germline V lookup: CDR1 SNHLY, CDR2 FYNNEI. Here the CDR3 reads CATSTGRSGELFF. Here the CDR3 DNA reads TGTGCCACGTCGACAGGGAGGTCCGGGGAGCTGTTTTTT.

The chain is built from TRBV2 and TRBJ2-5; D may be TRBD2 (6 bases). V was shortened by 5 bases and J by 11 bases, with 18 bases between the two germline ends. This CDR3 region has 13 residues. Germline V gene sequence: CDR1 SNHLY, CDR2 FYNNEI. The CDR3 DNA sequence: TGTGCCAGCAGTTTCCCCCTCCGCGCGGGGCAGTACTTC. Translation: CASSFPLRAGQYF.

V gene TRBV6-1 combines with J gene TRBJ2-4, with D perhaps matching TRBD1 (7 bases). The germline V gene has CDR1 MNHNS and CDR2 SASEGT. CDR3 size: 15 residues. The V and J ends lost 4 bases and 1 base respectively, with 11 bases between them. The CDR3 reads CASSGAGGAKNIQYF. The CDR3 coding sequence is TGTGCCAGCAGTGGCGCAGGGGGGGCCAAAAACATTCAGTACTTC.

The CDR3 nucleotides are TGCGCCAGCAGTCAAACTTATCAGCCCCAGCATTTT. It translates to CASSQTYQPQHF. This sequence joins TRBV23-1 and TRBJ1-5, with D unresolved. TRBV23-1 counts as an open reading frame of uncertain function. The CDR3 is 12 residues long. V dropped 2 bases and J dropped 5 bases, with 4 bases sitting between them.

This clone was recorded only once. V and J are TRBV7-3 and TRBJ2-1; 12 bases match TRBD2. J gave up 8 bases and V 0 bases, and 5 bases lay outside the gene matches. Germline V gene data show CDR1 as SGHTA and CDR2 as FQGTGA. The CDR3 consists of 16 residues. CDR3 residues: CASSLTRTSGKDEQFF. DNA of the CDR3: TGTGCCAGCAGCTTAACCCGGACTAGCGGGAAGGATGAGCAGTTCTTC.

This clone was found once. The CDR3, as DNA: TGTGCCATCAGTGACTCAAAGGACCTACAAGCTTTCTTT. Translation: CAISDSKDLQAFF. The chain is built from TRBV10-3 and TRBJ1-1; D gene ambiguous. CDR1 is ENHRY and CDR2 is SYGVKD in the germline V gene. Trimming shortened V by 3 bases and J by 9 bases, and 14 bases separated the two germline ends. This CDR3 contains 13 residues.

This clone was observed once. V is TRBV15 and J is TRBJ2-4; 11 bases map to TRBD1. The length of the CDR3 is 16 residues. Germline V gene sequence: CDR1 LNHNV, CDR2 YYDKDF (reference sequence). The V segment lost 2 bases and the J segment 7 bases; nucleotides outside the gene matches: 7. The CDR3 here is CATSRTWTGGENIQYF. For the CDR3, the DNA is TGTGCCACCAGCAGAACTTGGACAGGGGGCGAGAACATTCAGTACTTC. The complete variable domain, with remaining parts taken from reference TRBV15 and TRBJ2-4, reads DAMVIQNPRYQVTQFGKPVTLSCSQTLNHNVMYWYQQKSSQAPKLLFHYYDKDFNNEADTPDNFQSRRPNTSFCFLDIRSPGLGDTAMYLCATSRTWTGGENIQYFGAGTRLSVL.

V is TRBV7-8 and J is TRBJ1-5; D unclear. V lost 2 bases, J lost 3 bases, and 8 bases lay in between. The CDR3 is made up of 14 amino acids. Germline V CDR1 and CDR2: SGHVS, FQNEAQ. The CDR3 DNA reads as TGTGCCAGCAGCTTAAGGCAGGCCAATCAGCCCCAGCATTTT. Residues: CASSLRQANQPQHF.

CDR3 sequence: CSAPRVGNTEAFF. Here the CDR3 DNA reads TGCAGCGCCCCACGGGTGGGGAACACTGAAGCTTTCTTT. The V and J genes are TRBV29-1 and TRBJ1-1; D remains unclear. Per germline, CDR1 SQVTM and CDR2 ANQGSEA. The CDR3 is made up of 13 amino acids. V lost 7 bases to trimming and J lost 1 base, with 13 bases between them.

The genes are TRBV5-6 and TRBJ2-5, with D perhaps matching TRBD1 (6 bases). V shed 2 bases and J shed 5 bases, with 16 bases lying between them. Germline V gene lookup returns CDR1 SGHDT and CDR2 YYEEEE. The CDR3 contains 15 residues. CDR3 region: CASSFQQGRMETQYF. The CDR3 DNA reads TGTGCCAGCAGCTTCCAACAGGGCAGAATGGAGACCCAGTACTTC.

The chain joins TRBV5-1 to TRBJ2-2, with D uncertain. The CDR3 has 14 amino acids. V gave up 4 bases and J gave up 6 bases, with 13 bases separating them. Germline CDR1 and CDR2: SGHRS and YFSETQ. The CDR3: CASSLHPEAGELFF. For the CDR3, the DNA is TGCGCCAGCAGCCTTCATCCGGAAGCCGGGGAGCTGTTTTTT.